This T cell receptor beta chain is drawn from a study of T cell responses to AZD1222 COVID-19 vaccine. Findings of the study overall: Clonal diversity may have been underestimated, and the donors were mostly white British, with more females than males. Researchers report vaccine-associated CD4 TCRs spanning spike, with dominance at 160-218 and 743-854.

The assay was immunoSEQ multiplex PCR, and TCRdb's table has in-frame clones only and misses some. The sample has around 160,000 clones; 90% to 95% are singletons. This CDR3 is 15 amino acids long. J lost 2 bases, V lost 6 bases, and 5 bases had no gene match. Germline-derived CDR1 and CDR2 are MNHEY and SMNVEV (reference sequence). As for this clone: The target antigen is unknown.

The receptor's source is an adult in good health. The material was peripheral blood, obtained on day 0 of MenACWY control vaccination. The chain is built from TRBV27 and TRBJ1-3; 9 nucleotides align to TRBD1. CDR3 DNA: TGTGCCAGCAGCGGACAGGGGACCGCTGGAAACACCATATATTTT. Its protein product is CASSGQGTAGNTIYF.